A selection of T cell receptor beta chains follows, all from one sample in a study of tumor-infiltrating lymphocytes in primary liver carcinoma. TCRdb used MiXCR to reprocess the multiplex PCR reads, holding one entry per CDR3 protein. This table has tens of thousands of distinct CDR3 sequences, approximately 76% appearing once. Sequencing was carried out using liver tumor tissue from sampling region 3. These receptors all stem from a woman aged 25 to 45 with primary liver carcinoma and hepatitis B virus infection. CDR3s leave out the opening cysteine and the closing phenylalanine or tryptophan. The order of the fields is D gene, V gene, CDR3 protein. D genes are given only for firm matches.

.,TRBV29-1,NAGEVNYGYT
.,TRBV7-9,ASSLGMSATNEKLF
.,TRBV11-3,ASSQRDNYQETQY
.,TRBV5-4,ASSPEGGGLHEQI
.,TRBV29-1,GVEDGTYTRELF
.,TRBV6-5,ASTIRPGHRNTKAF
.,TRBV4-2,ASSQAGPYDEQF
.,TRBV11-2,ASGRRGHSYEQY
TRBD2,TRBV11-2,VSSAGTSRVARELF
.,TRBV6-5,ASSYFGGGTEAF
TRBD2,TRBV20-1,SASDPSGRGSDTQY
.,TRBV4-1,ASIQVLDGEPTEAF
.,TRBV14,ASSQESAETRSYKQY
.,TRBV29-1,SVEEIEAF
.,TRBV28,ASSLSRDTRY
TRBD1,TRBV11-2,ASSSTGTTRATNEKLF
.,TRBV7-8,ASSALLLSPEQY
.,TRBV30,AWTWGGSLLH
.,TRBV20-1,SPPKRATGTDTQY
.,TRBV11-2,ASSLGVPSYERY
.,TRBV6-1,ASSPHIGSGGTDNERF
.,TRBV5-4,ASSRQGVFGAYT
.,TRBV5-4,AGSLDDSNYNEQF
TRBD2,TRBV7-8,ASSQTSGGPYEQC
.,TRBV9,ASNVGQQESQY
.,TRBV4-1,ASSQEGAINTETF
.,TRBV11-2,ASTPDGGTDAV
TRBD2,TRBV11-2,ASSQGLAGTYVQY
.,TRBV12-3/TRBV12-4,ASSTYRGSEETQY
.,TRBV11-2,ASSHRGTTNEQF
TRBD2,TRBV11-2,ASSWTSGAEQF
.,TRBV21-1,ASRRNEDQWVDRGAYKQY
.,TRBV6-1,ASSETLPGDAAITGELF
.,TRBV11-2,VSSLDRTGELF
.,TRBV10-3,TSSESATRQETQY
.,TRBV28,ATSLGSDGPMNTEAC
TRBD1,TRBV11-2,ASNTRDRGRKRWSNTDAF
TRBD2,TRBV11-2,ASSLGSGIADTPY
TRBD2,TRBV25-1,ASSGIYIIAGVDNEQS
TRBD1,TRBV11-2,ASCARDRGCKKWSNTEAF
.,TRBV11-2,ASSLLPGVSTGELF
.,TRBV11-2,ASSLGAGSQETQY
.,TRBV11-2,ASSLVGGTPVDEHF
TRBD1,TRBV28,AGSSRQGGRIEAF
.,TRBV4-3,ASSQSVWLGNPGDTQY
.,TRBV30,AWSVAGVRGGKLF
.,TRBV4-1,ASSQDPLRGEDTWELF
.,TRBV4-3,ASCHPELVKEQF
.,TRBV6-6,ASSCEHSGVNVLT
.,TRBV6-2/TRBV6-3,ASKPHLENTEAF
TRBD1,TRBV11-2,ASGWGQGEGTQY
.,TRBV12-3/TRBV12-4,ASNLQILNTEAF
.,TRBV5-4,ASSSSRSAITEELF
.,TRBV11-3,ASSLGADTHY
.,TRBV11-1,ASSIMGCEQY
TRBD2,TRBV10-3,AISGSGTSGKETQY
TRBD1,TRBV10-3,AISGTTGETHH
.,TRBV5-4,ASSLDANSYNEQF
.,TRBV6-1,TSGETLPGDAANTGELF